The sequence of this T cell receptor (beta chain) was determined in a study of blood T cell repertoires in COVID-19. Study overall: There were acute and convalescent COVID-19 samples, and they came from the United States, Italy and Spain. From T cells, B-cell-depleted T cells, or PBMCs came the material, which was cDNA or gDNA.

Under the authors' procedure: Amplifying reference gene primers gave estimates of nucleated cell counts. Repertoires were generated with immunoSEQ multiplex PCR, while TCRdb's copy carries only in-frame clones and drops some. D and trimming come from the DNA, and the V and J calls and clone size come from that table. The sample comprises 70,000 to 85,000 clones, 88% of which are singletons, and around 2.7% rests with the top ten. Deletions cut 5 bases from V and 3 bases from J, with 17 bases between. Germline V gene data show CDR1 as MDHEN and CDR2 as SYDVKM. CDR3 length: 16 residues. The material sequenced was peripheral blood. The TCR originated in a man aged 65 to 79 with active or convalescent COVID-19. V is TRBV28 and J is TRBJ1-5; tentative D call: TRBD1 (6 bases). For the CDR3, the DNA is TGTGCCAGCAGTACGGGGGGCGCCCACTACAATCAGCCCCAGCATTTT. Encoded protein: CASSTGGAHYNQPQHF.